One sample yielded the 27 T cell receptor beta chains listed below, sequenced in a study of CD8+ T cells in alopecia areata. Noted treatment: oral pan-JAK inhibitor, 5-10 mg twice daily. Reverse transcription of extracted RNA yielded cDNA, which provided the sequencing template. TCRdb keeps only in-frame clones here, not all; method: immunoSEQ multiplex PCR. The sample has approximately 210,000 clones, 43% seen once. This specimen was CD4+ T cells sorted from blood, taken at approximately week 36, from a patient treated with tofacitinib. The receptors originated from a human donor with alopecia areata.

V and J are TRBV6-5 and TRBJ2-5; 7 bases align to TRBD2. Trimming cost V 4 bases and J 5 bases; bases outside gene matches: 7. This CDR3 is 14 amino acids long. Germline V gene data show CDR1 as MNHEY and CDR2 as SVGAGI. In nucleotides, the CDR3 is TGTGCCAGCAGTTTCCAGACTAGCAGTGAGACCCAGTACTTC. This codes for CASSFQTSSETQYF.

This clone was detected only a few times. This chain connects TRBV29-1 to TRBJ2-5; D may match TRBD1 or TRBD2 (6 bases each). V was cut by 0 bases and J by 9 bases, with 14 bases left in between. Germline assignment: CDR1 SQVTM and CDR2 ANQGSEA. CDR3 length: 13 residues. This CDR3 reads CSVEDRGVSAQYF. The CDR3 DNA is TGCAGCGTTGAAGATAGGGGGGTCTCGGCCCAGTACTTC. Filled out from reference TRBV29-1 and TRBJ2-5, the complete variable domain reads SAVISQKPSRDICQRGTSLTIQCQVDSQVTMMFWYRQQPGQSLTLIATANQGSEATYESGFVIDKFPISRPNLTFSTLTVSNMSPEDSSIYLCSVEDRGVSAQYFGPGTRLLVL.

This clone was picked up a small number of times. The rearrangement links TRBV7-3 to TRBJ2-7, with a weak D call TRBD1 (5 bases). This CDR3 region has 12 residues. Germline V lookup: CDR1 SGHTA, CDR2 FQGTGA. The V end lost 4 bases, the J end lost 2 bases, and 6 bases lay between the germline ends. The CDR3 region is CASSYRTYEQYF. DNA for the CDR3: TGTGCCAGCAGCTACAGGACCTACGAGCAGTACTTC.

The genes are TRBV9 and TRBJ2-1; TRBD1 agrees at 7 bases. The J segment lost 2 bases and the V segment lost 5 bases, leaving 7 bases of the junction unmatched. Germline values: CDR1 SGDLS, CDR2 YYNGEE. The CDR3 covers 15 residues. Written as DNA, the CDR3 is TGTGCCAGCAGTCTAGGGGGCGGAGCCTACAATGAGCAGTTCTTC. Amino acid sequence: CASSLGGGAYNEQFF.

In this sample, this clone turned up a few times. The CDR3 reads CASSREARVLSEQFF. Here the CDR3 DNA reads TGTGCCAGTAGTAGAGAAGCGAGGGTTCTCAGTGAGCAGTTCTTC. The chain employs TRBV19 and TRBJ2-1; weak D call: TRBD2 (5 bases). Germline V gene data show CDR1 as LNHDA and CDR2 as SQIVND (reference sequence). This CDR3 has 15 residues. V lost 4 bases to trimming and J lost 9 bases, with 19 bases between them.

In this sample, this clone turned up once. CDR3: CASSLVRCRDGYTF. Here the CDR3 DNA reads TGCGCCAGCAGTCTGGTTAGGTGTAGGGATGGCTACACCTTC. The gene calls are TRBV23-1 and TRBJ1-2; D ambiguous. TRBV23-1 is an ORF for which the function is uncertain. Trimming left V 4 bases short and J 6 bases short, with 15 bases between. CDR3 size: 14 residues.

This clone was seen more than once but under ten times. This chain connects TRBV7-3 to TRBJ2-2, with 8 bases identical to TRBD2. V gave up 1 base and J gave up 1 base; unmatched junction bases: 2. Germline values: CDR1 SGHTA, CDR2 FQGTGA. The CDR3 covers 16 residues. This CDR3 reads CASSLKLAGNTGELFF. CDR3 nucleotide sequence: TGTGCCAGCAGCTTAAAGCTAGCGGGGAACACCGGGGAGCTGTTTTTT.

The CDR3, as DNA: TGTGCCTGGAGTGTACAGAGAGAAGCTTTCTTT. It codes for CAWSVQREAFF. The V gene is TRBV30, the J gene TRBJ1-1; D is undetermined. The V end was cut by 0 bases, the J end by 8 bases, with 7 bases between. The germline gives CDR1 GTSNPN, CDR2 SVGIG (reference sequence). CDR3 length: 11 amino acids.

This chain uses TRBV7-3 with TRBJ2-5, with 7 nucleotides matching TRBD2. Germline values: CDR1 SGHTA, CDR2 FQGTGA. CDR3 length: 14 residues. The V and J ends lost 2 bases and 4 bases, in that order; junction bases with no gene match: 4. CDR3 sequence (DNA): TGTGCCAGCAGCTTAGGGGCGGGAGCAGAGACCCAGTACTTC. It encodes CASSLGAGAETQYF.

This clone was detected a few times. The chain joins TRBV5-1 to TRBJ2-5, with 15 bases lining up with TRBD2. The length of the CDR3 is 16 residues. V was pared by 4 bases and J by 7 bases, with 8 bases of the junction left unmatched. Per the germline V gene, CDR1 is SGHRS and CDR2 is YFSETQ. The CDR3 coding sequence is TGCGCCAGCAGCAACGAGGGACTAGCGGGAGGCCCGACCCAGTACTTC. Its translation: CASSNEGLAGGPTQYF.

The chain links TRBV4-1 to TRBJ2-5; perhaps TRBD1 as D (6 bases). From germline, CDR1 is MGHRA and CDR2 YSYEKL. This CDR3 has 12 residues. V lost 8 bases and J lost 5, with 12 bases in between. CDR3 DNA sequence: TGCGCCAGCTCCGATCAGGGGGAGACCCAGTACTTC. As protein: CASSDQGETQYF.

The gene calls are TRBV7-2 and TRBJ2-7, with TRBD2 as a possible D gene (5 bases). Germline V gene lookup returns CDR1 SGHTA and CDR2 FQGNSA. The CDR3 is 14 amino acids. Trimming removed 5 bases from V and 1 base from J, with 12 bases in between. The CDR3 protein is CASSHGPGSYEQYF. The CDR3 nucleotides read TGTGCCAGCAGCCACGGACCGGGGTCCTACGAGCAGTACTTC.

There are a few counts of this clone. CDR3 nucleotide sequence: TGCAGCGTTGATGGGGGGCTAGGCTATGGCTACACCTTC. Encoded protein: CSVDGGLGYGYTF. The chain couples TRBV29-1 to TRBJ1-2, with D tentatively TRBD1 (6 bases). Germline V gives CDR1 SQVTM, CDR2 ANQGSEA. This CDR3 region has 13 residues. V was trimmed by 3 bases and J by 4 bases, leaving 12 bases between them.

V and J are TRBV15 and TRBJ2-7; D possibly corresponds to TRBD2 (7 bases). From germline, CDR1 is LNHNV and CDR2 YYDKDF (reference sequence). V was clipped by 1 base and J by 5 bases, with 12 bases between them. This CDR3 is built from 14 residues. CDR3 nucleotides: TGTGCCACCAGCAGAGCCGGCGGGGGCGACGAGCAGTACTTC. As protein: CATSRAGGGDEQYF.

This clone has a single count. The rearrangement uses TRBV4-1 and TRBJ2-3; D gene unclear. Germline lookup yields CDR1 MGHRA and CDR2 YSYEKL. This CDR3 spans 12 amino acids. The ends were cut back, 4 bases at V and 4 bases at J, with 6 bases in the middle. CDR3 region: CASSPRADTQYF. The DNA for the CDR3 is TGCGCCAGCAGCCCCCGGGCAGATACGCAGTATTTT.

Only a few counts were recorded for this clone. V and J are TRBV4-3 and TRBJ2-1, with D possibly matching TRBD1 (5 bases). Germline V gives CDR1 LGHNA, CDR2 YSLEER. The CDR3 has 14 amino acids. Trimming pared 0 bases from V and 7 bases from J, leaving 10 bases between. The CDR3 sequence: CASSQDGRTNEQFF. Here the CDR3 DNA reads TGCGCCAGCAGCCAAGATGGGCGGACAAATGAGCAGTTCTTC.

V gene TRBV29-1 combines with J gene TRBJ1-1; 7 positions agree with TRBD1. The length of the CDR3 is 16 residues. V gave up 0 bases and J gave up 1 base; unmatched junction bases: 8. Looked up from germline, CDR1 is SQVTM and CDR2 is ANQGSEA. In DNA, the CDR3 is TGCAGCGTTGAAGATGGGACAGTAAGAAGGAACACTGAAGCTTTCTTT. Its protein is CSVEDGTVRRNTEAFF.

The CDR3: CASSSTPRGGGPQHF. CDR3 nucleotide sequence: TGTGCCAGCAGTTCGACCCCGAGGGGAGGGGGGCCCCAGCATTTT. The chain has TRBV27 and TRBJ1-5; a weak D match, TRBD1 (6 bases). The length of the CDR3 is 15 residues. Germline CDR1 is MNHEY and CDR2 is SMNVEV (reference sequence). V lost 4 bases to trimming and J lost 9 bases, with 19 bases between them.

In DNA, the CDR3 is TGTGCCAGCAGCTTAGGGGGGGCTATCAATCAGCCCCAGCATTTT. It codes for CASSLGGAINQPQHF. The genes are TRBV7-2 and TRBJ1-5; weak D call: TRBD1 (6 bases). In germline, CDR1 is SGHTA, CDR2 FQGNSA. CDR3 size: 15 residues. Trimming left V 1 base short and J 3 bases short, with 10 bases between.

The chain has TRBV6-1 and TRBJ2-1, with no clear D. V lost 7 bases, J lost 0 bases, and 10 bases lay in between. Per the germline V gene, CDR1 is MNHNS and CDR2 is SASEGT. The length of the CDR3 is 14 residues. The CDR3 spells CASTQESSYNEQFF. CDR3 coding DNA: TGTGCCAGCACCCAGGAGAGCTCCTACAATGAGCAGTTCTTC.

The rearrangement uses TRBV4-3 and TRBJ2-2; D possibly corresponds to TRBD1 (6 bases). Trimming took 1 base from V and 8 from J, leaving 17 bases between them. CDR3 size: 16 residues. CDR1 is LGHNA, CDR2 YSLEER, per germline. The CDR3, as DNA: TGCGCCAGCAGCCAAGTTGTGTCCAGGGGCGATGGGGAGCTGTTTTTT. Its protein is CASSQVVSRGDGELFF.

The rearrangement joins TRBV30 to TRBJ2-1; no clear D. Trimming removed 5 bases from V and 12 bases from J, with 17 bases in between. The germline CDR1 and CDR2 sequences are GTSNPN and SVGIG (reference sequence). This CDR3 comprises 12 residues. The CDR3 sequence: CAWGRPVLGQFF. The CDR3 coding sequence is TGTGCCTGGGGACGCCCGGTTCTTGGGCAGTTCTTC. Complete variable domain (other parts from reference TRBV30 and TRBJ2-1): SQTIHQWPATLVQPVGSPLSLECTVEGTSNPNLYWYRQAAGRGLQLLFYSVGIGQISSEVPQNLSASRPQDRQFILSSKKLLLSDSGFYLCAWGRPVLGQFFGPGTRLTVL.

This chain joins TRBV5-6 and TRBJ1-2; the D gene is possibly TRBD1 (5 bases). CDR3 size: 13 residues. The V gene lost 0 bases and the J gene lost 7 bases, with 10 bases spanning the gap. The germline CDR1 and CDR2 sequences are SGHDT and YYEEEE. DNA for the CDR3: TGTGCCAGCAGCTTGGCTCAGGGAGGTGGCTACACCTTC. Its translation: CASSLAQGGGYTF.

There are many counts of this clone. Other nucleotide sequences from this sample produce the same CDR3. The V gene is TRBV18, the J gene TRBJ2-7; no clear D gene. CDR3 length: 12 amino acids. From germline, CDR1 is KGHSH and CDR2 LQKENI. Trimming shortened V by 3 bases and J by 4 bases, and 7 bases separated the two germline ends. This chain's CDR3 is CASSPGRYEQYF. In nucleotides, the CDR3 is TGTGCCAGCTCACCGGGTAGGTACGAGCAGTACTTC.

This clone was picked up many times. The chain employs TRBV6-5 and TRBJ2-7; the D is unclear. Germline V CDR1 and CDR2: MNHEY, SVGAGI. CDR3 length: 11 residues. V dropped 2 bases and J dropped 9 bases, with 8 bases sitting between them. CDR3 coding DNA: TGTGCCAGCAGTTACGGGGTCGGGCAGTACTTC. This gives the protein CASSYGVGQYF.

This clone was seen a few times. The chain carries TRBV29-1 and TRBJ2-3, with D possibly TRBD1 on 6 matching bases. Germline V lookup: CDR1 SQVTM, CDR2 ANQGSEA. The CDR3 consists of 13 residues. V shed 7 bases and J shed 0 bases, with 11 bases lying between them. As DNA, the CDR3 is TGCAGCGCAGACAGGTTTAGCACAGATACGCAGTATTTT. Amino acids: CSADRFSTDTQYF.

This chain connects TRBV28 to TRBJ2-5; maybe TRBD2 (6 bases). Trimming removed 4 bases at V and 3 bases at J, with 12 bases between. Germline lookup yields CDR1 MDHEN and CDR2 SYDVKM. The length of the CDR3 is 14 residues. CDR3 nucleotides: TGTGCCAGCAGTTCGATAGCGGTGGAAGAGACCCAGTACTTC. As protein: CASSSIAVEETQYF.